The 26 T cell receptor beta chains given below trace back to one sample, sequenced in a study of blood T cell repertoires in COVID-19 (dated by TCRdb to about 2020). Libraries were prepared through the immunoSEQ multiplex PCR assay. Entries here come from immuneACCESS through TCRdb and include only in-frame sequences with V and J called. Some clones fail to appear in such tables; in the studies checked, an unresolved V gene covers under half of the shortfall, and the cause of the remainder is unknown. In this sample the table shows 100,000 or so clones, over 75% of which occur a single time. The ten largest clones represent about 20% of the sample. The sequenced material came from peripheral blood. The receptors were gathered from a human donor in a cohort sampled during active COVID-19.

The chain uses TRBV28 and TRBJ2-4; TRBD1 might be the D (5 bases). Looked up from germline, CDR1 is MDHEN and CDR2 is SYDVKM. CDR3 length equals 19 residues. Trimming shortened V by 3 bases and J by 0 bases, and 21 bases separated the two germline ends. The CDR3 region is CASSFPRQGLALAKNIQYF. In nucleotides, the CDR3 is TGTGCCAGCAGTTTTCCCCGCCAGGGTTTAGCACTAGCCAAAAACATTCAGTACTTC.

The CDR3 loop is CASSSTGLAGGGDTQYF. Written as DNA, the CDR3 is TGCGCCAGCAGCTCAACTGGACTAGCAGGGGGTGGAGATACGCAGTATTTT. The V gene is TRBV5-1, the J gene TRBJ2-3; D is possibly TRBD2 (8 bases). CDR3 size: 17 residues. Per germline, CDR1 SGHRS and CDR2 YFSETQ. Trimming left V 3 bases short and J 5 bases short, with 22 bases between.

The rearrangement links TRBV29-1 to TRBJ1-3, with 9 bases aligning to TRBD1. The CDR3 is 15 residues long. V lost 4 bases and J lost 4; bases outside the gene matches: 8. Germline assignment: CDR1 SQVTM and CDR2 ANQGSEA. The chain's CDR3 is CSVVPRTGDGNTIYF. Written as DNA, the CDR3 is TGCAGCGTTGTCCCCCGGACAGGGGACGGAAACACCATATATTTT.

The chain employs TRBV5-1 and TRBJ2-7; 12 bases line up with TRBD2. V lost 4 bases, J lost 0 bases, and 8 bases stayed unmatched. Germline CDR1 SGHRS, CDR2 YFSETQ. The CDR3 is 17 amino acids. The CDR3 loop reads CASSPGTSGQGSYEQYF. The CDR3 region has the DNA TGCGCCAGCAGCCCCGGGACTAGCGGGCAGGGCTCCTACGAGCAGTACTTC.

The chain employs TRBV7-2 and TRBJ2-5; D gene unclear. The CDR3 is 11 amino acids. Germline lookup yields CDR1 SGHTA and CDR2 FQGNSA. V was trimmed by 6 bases and J by 2 bases, leaving 4 bases between them. The CDR3: CASRSQETQYF. CDR3 nucleotides: TGTGCCAGCAGGTCACAAGAGACCCAGTACTTC.

The chain is built from TRBV9 and TRBJ2-1, with D possibly matching TRBD2 (6 bases). The ends were cut back, 6 bases at V and 7 bases at J, with 20 bases in the middle. Germline V CDR1 and CDR2: SGDLS, YYNGEE. The CDR3 has 15 residues. CDR3 sequence: CASTPLLANHNEQFF. Here the CDR3 DNA reads TGTGCCAGCACCCCCCTTCTAGCGAACCATAATGAGCAGTTCTTC.

The chain carries TRBV3-1 (or the pseudogene TRBV3-2) and TRBJ2-7, with 9 bases identical to TRBD2. Trimming took 1 base from V and 1 from J; bases not matched to a gene: 5. This CDR3 spans 16 amino acids. Germline assignment: CDR1 LGHDT and CDR2 YNNKEL (reference sequence). The CDR3 nucleotides are TGTGCCAGCAGCCAAGCGAGGCGGGAGGGGTCCTACGAGCAGTACTTC. The encoded protein is CASSQARREGSYEQYF.

This clone was observed a handful of times. The V gene is TRBV5-1, the J gene TRBJ2-2; 8 nucleotides line up with TRBD1. After removal of 3 bases from V and 1 base from J, the junction contained 5 bases not matched to a gene. Germline V gene lookup returns CDR1 SGHRS and CDR2 YFSETQ. CDR3 size: 16 residues. The CDR3 here is CASSWTGTGNTGELFF. CDR3 sequence (DNA): TGCGCCAGCAGCTGGACCGGGACAGGGAACACCGGGGAGCTGTTTTTT.

V gene TRBV3-1 (or the pseudogene TRBV3-2) combines with J gene TRBJ1-6; TRBD1 is a possible D gene (6 bases). The V end was cut by 2 bases, the J end by 9 bases, with 11 bases between. Germline V gene sequence: CDR1 LGHDT, CDR2 YNNKEL (reference sequence). The CDR3 has 14 amino acids. The CDR3 spells CASSQQGNLSPLHF. Written as DNA, the CDR3 is TGTGCCAGCAGCCAACAGGGGAACCTTTCACCCCTCCACTTT.

The chain couples TRBV6-5 to TRBJ1-2; the match to TRBD1 covers 8 bases. The CDR3 spans 14 residues. V dropped 6 bases and J dropped 4; count of bases not matched to a gene: 7. Germline V gene lookup returns CDR1 MNHEY and CDR2 SVGAGI. CDR3 loop: CASSPGQVVYGYTF. The CDR3 DNA sequence: TGTGCCAGCAGCCCGGGACAGGTGGTCTATGGCTACACCTTC.

The rearrangement links TRBV5-4 to TRBJ1-2; 8 bases map to TRBD1. Trimming took 2 bases from V and 10 from J; bases not matched to a gene: 13. In germline, CDR1 is SGHNT, CDR2 YYREEE (reference sequence). The CDR3 spans 15 residues. CDR3 amino acids: CASSFSTGTGRSYTF. DNA for the CDR3: TGTGCCAGCAGCTTCAGTACCGGGACAGGCCGGTCCTACACCTTC.

This chain uses TRBV6-5 with TRBJ2-7, with 9 bases aligning to TRBD2. With V trimmed by 2 bases and J by 7 bases, 6 bases remained unmatched. Germline V gene lookup returns CDR1 MNHEY and CDR2 SVGAGI. The CDR3 totals 14 residues. DNA of the CDR3: TGTGCCAGCAGTTACCAGCGGGAGGCGGGGGAGCAGTACTTC. This codes for CASSYQREAGEQYF.

The chain uses TRBV5-6 and TRBJ2-7; 12 bases match TRBD2. The CDR3 covers 16 residues. The ends lost 4 bases at V and 6 bases at J; junction bases unmatched: 11. Germline V CDR1 and CDR2: SGHDT, YYEEEE. CDR3 in DNA: TGTGCCAGCAGCCGGAATCCGGGACTAGCGGGTCGCGAGCAGTACTTC. Amino acids: CASSRNPGLAGREQYF.

In its sample, this clone was seen once. This chain links TRBV4-1 with TRBJ2-7; a possible D gene is TRBD2 (6 bases). The CDR3 sequence is 15 residues long. Per the germline V gene, CDR1 is MGHRA and CDR2 is YSYEKL. V dropped 3 bases and J dropped 1 base, with 13 bases sitting between them. This chain's CDR3 is CASSHAASESYEQYF. The CDR3 DNA follows: TGCGCCAGCAGCCATGCGGCTAGCGAGTCCTACGAGCAGTACTTC.

This clone occurred a few times. The rearrangement links TRBV28 to TRBJ2-1; tentatively, D is TRBD2 (6 bases). Trimming left V 3 bases short and J 7 bases short, with 10 bases between. The CDR3 spans 13 residues. Germline V CDR1 and CDR2: MDHEN, SYDVKM. CDR3 region: CASSFGGLNEQFF. CDR3 coding DNA: TGTGCCAGCAGTTTTGGAGGGCTTAATGAGCAGTTCTTC.

The chain couples TRBV4-2 to TRBJ2-3, with TRBD2 matching over 10 bases. V lost 0 bases and J lost 1; bases outside the gene matches: 4. The CDR3 spans 17 residues. CDR1 is LGHNA and CDR2 is YNFKEQ in the germline V gene. CDR3 protein: CASSQEESGRGTDTQYF. The CDR3 DNA reads TGTGCCAGCAGCCAAGAGGAAAGCGGGAGGGGCACAGATACGCAGTATTTT.

This clone qualifies as large. The chain carries TRBV4-1 and TRBJ2-7; 9 bases are shared with TRBD2. Germline CDR1 and CDR2: MGHRA and YSYEKL. The V segment lost 4 bases and the J segment 10 bases; nucleotides outside the gene matches: 8. CDR3 length equals 13 residues. The CDR3 sequence: CASSPRLAEDQYF. The CDR3 DNA reads TGCGCCAGCAGCCCAAGACTAGCGGAAGACCAGTACTTC.

In nucleotides, the CDR3 is TGTGCCAGCAGCGATACTCTAGCGGTCAGGAGGCAGTACTTC. Protein: CASSDTLAVRRQYF. The chain couples TRBV7-2 to TRBJ2-7; 7 bases fit TRBD2. The CDR3 covers 14 residues. Germline CDR1 reads SGHTA; CDR2 reads FQGNSA. J gave up 9 bases and V 5 bases, and 13 bases lay outside the gene matches.

CDR3 sequence: CASSLAGTGPYEQYF. The CDR3 DNA sequence: TGTGCCAGCAGCTTAGCCGGGACAGGACCCTACGAGCAGTACTTC. The J gene is TRBJ2-7, the V gene TRBV7-6; 8 bases are shared with TRBD1. The germline gives CDR1 SGHVS, CDR2 FNYEAQ. The CDR3 is 15 amino acids. Losses at the gene ends were 0 bases for V and 2 bases for J; bases not matched to a gene: 3.

The chain uses TRBV19 and TRBJ2-3; weak D call: TRBD2 (5 bases). V dropped 0 bases and J dropped 0 bases, with 13 bases sitting between them. The CDR3 contains 17 residues. Germline loops: CDR1 LNHDA, CDR2 SQIVND (reference sequence). CDR3 amino acids: CASSIEAAAISTDTQYF. Here the CDR3 DNA reads TGTGCCAGTAGTATAGAAGCGGCGGCGATTAGCACAGATACGCAGTATTTT.

The chain's CDR3 is CASSFPGQGQEKLFF. DNA of the CDR3: TGTGCCAGCAGCTTCCCGGGACAGGGTCAGGAAAAACTGTTTTTT. This chain connects TRBV5-4 to TRBJ1-4, with 9 bases fitting TRBD1. Germline assignment: CDR1 SGHNT and CDR2 YYREEE (reference sequence). There are 15 residues in the CDR3. Losses at the gene ends were 2 bases for V and 8 bases for J; bases not matched to a gene: 7.

The V and J genes are TRBV7-9 and TRBJ1-4, with 8 bases identical to TRBD1. This CDR3 has 14 amino acids. CDR1 SEHNR and CDR2 FQNEAQ come from the germline V gene (reference sequence). V was pared by 5 bases and J by 8 bases, with 7 bases of the junction left unmatched. The CDR3 DNA follows: TGTGCCAGCAGCCGGACAGGGATCCGCGAAAAACTGTTTTTT. Its translation: CASSRTGIREKLFF.

The chain is built from TRBV5-5 and TRBJ1-3; D is unclear. The ends were cut back, 0 bases at V and 0 bases at J, with 7 bases in the middle. This CDR3 region has 15 residues. Looked up from germline, CDR1 is SGHKS and CDR2 is YYEKEE (reference sequence). The CDR3 sequence is CASSLVGASGNTIYF. The CDR3 coding sequence is TGTGCCAGCAGCTTGGTAGGAGCCTCTGGAAACACCATATATTTT.

This sequence joins TRBV19 and TRBJ2-7; 12 bases match TRBD2. CDR1 is LNHDA and CDR2 is SQIVND in the germline V gene (reference sequence). This CDR3 has 16 amino acids. V shed 4 bases, J shed 7 bases, and the junction held 11 bases outside the gene matches. The CDR3 is CASSRRTSGTFGEQYF. CDR3 in DNA: TGTGCCAGTAGTAGAAGGACTAGCGGGACCTTCGGGGAGCAGTACTTC.

In its sample, this clone was seen once. The chain recombines TRBV3-1 (or the pseudogene TRBV3-2) with TRBJ2-7; D might be TRBD2 (6 bases). In germline, CDR1 is LGHDT, CDR2 YNNKEL (reference sequence). V was trimmed by 4 bases and J by 3 bases, leaving 13 bases between them. This CDR3 is 14 amino acids long. The CDR3 loop reads CASSPSVGGYEQYF. CDR3 coding DNA: TGTGCCAGCAGCCCTAGCGTGGGGGGCTACGAGCAGTACTTC.

This chain joins TRBV3-1 (or the pseudogene TRBV3-2) and TRBJ1-1, with unresolved D. V was pared by 2 bases and J by 1 base, with 5 bases between. The CDR3 is 13 amino acids. Germline CDR1 reads LGHDT; CDR2 reads YNNKEL (reference sequence). In DNA form, the CDR3 reads TGTGCCAGCAGCCAACAGGCGAACACTGAAGCTTTCTTT. Encoded protein: CASSQQANTEAFF.